The clone carrying this TCR beta chain was seen at least ten times. These data come from a study of blood T cell repertoires in COVID-19. Study-level information: Specimens from acute and convalescent COVID-19 originated in the United States, Italy and Spain. Sample material is recorded as cDNA or gDNA derived from T cells, B-cell-depleted T cells, or PBMCs.

J gave up 1 base and V 5 bases, and 5 bases lay outside the gene matches. This CDR3 is built from 15 residues. The germline V gene has CDR1 SGHRS and CDR2 YFSETQ. Original processing notes: Reference gene primer amplification gave nucleated cell count estimates. The table came from immunoSEQ multiplex PCR; TCRdb's copy has only in-frame clones and leaves some out. The V and J calls and clone size were taken over from that table, and D and trimming were inferred from the DNA. The sample has approximately 98,000 clones, less than 75% seen once. The sequenced sample was peripheral blood. V usage is TRBV5-1 and J usage is TRBJ2-2; 7 bases align to TRBD1. This sequence originates from a woman between 40 and 50 years old with acute or convalescent COVID-19. DNA for the CDR3: TGCGCCAGCAGGCCCGGGACAGTGAACACCGGGGAGCTGTTTTTT. Its protein is CASRPGTVNTGELFF.